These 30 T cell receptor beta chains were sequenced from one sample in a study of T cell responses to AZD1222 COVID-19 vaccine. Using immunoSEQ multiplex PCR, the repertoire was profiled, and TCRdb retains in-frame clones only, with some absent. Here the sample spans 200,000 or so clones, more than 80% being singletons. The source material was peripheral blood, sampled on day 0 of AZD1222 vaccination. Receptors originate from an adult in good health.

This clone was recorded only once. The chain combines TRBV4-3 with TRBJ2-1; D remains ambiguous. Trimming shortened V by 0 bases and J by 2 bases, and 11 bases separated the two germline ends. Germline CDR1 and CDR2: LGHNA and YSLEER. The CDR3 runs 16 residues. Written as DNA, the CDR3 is TGCGCCAGCAGCCAAGACACACGCGCCACCTACAATGAGCAGTTCTTC. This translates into CASSQDTRATYNEQFF.

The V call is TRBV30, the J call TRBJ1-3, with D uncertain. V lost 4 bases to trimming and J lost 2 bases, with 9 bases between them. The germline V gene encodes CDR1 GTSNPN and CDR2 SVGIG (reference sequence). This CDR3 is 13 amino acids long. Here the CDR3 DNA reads TGTGCCTGGATGTCAGGAACTGGAAACACCATATATTTT. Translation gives CAWMSGTGNTIYF.

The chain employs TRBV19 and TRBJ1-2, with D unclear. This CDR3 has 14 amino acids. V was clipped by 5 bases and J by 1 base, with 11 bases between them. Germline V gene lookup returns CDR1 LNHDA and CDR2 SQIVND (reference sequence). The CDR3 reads CASSPTPVNYGYTF. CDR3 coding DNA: TGTGCCAGTAGTCCCACCCCAGTTAACTATGGCTACACCTTC. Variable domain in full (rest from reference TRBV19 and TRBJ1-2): DGGITQSPKYLFRKEGQNVTLSCEQNLNHDAMYWYRQDPGQGLRLIYYSQIVNDFQKGDIAEGYSVSREKKESFPLTVTSAQKNPTAFYLCASSPTPVNYGYTFGSGTRLTVV.

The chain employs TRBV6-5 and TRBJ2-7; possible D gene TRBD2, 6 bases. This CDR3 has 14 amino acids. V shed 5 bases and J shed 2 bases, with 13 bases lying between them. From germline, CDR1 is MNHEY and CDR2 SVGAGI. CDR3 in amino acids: CASSTQRLAYEQYF. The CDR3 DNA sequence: TGTGCCAGCAGTACCCAAAGACTAGCCTACGAGCAGTACTTC.

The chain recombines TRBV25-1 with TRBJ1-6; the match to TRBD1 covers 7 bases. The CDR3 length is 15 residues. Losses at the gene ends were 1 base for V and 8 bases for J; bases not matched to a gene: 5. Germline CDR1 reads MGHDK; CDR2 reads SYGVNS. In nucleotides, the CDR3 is TGTGCCAGCAGTGAATCCGCAGGGGGATATTCACCCCTCCACTTT. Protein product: CASSESAGGYSPLHF.

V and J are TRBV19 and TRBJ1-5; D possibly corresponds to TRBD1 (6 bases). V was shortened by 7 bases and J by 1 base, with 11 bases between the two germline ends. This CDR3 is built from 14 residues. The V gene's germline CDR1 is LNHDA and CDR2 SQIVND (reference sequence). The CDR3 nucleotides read TGTGCCAGTAACAGGGTCGTCAGCAATCAGCCCCAGCATTTT. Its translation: CASNRVVSNQPQHF.

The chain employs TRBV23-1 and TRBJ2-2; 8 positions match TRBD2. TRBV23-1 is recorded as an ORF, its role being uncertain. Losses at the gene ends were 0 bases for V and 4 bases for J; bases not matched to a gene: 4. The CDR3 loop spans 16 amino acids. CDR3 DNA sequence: TGCGCCAGCAGTCAATCGTCAGCGGGAGTCACCGGGGAGCTGTTTTTT. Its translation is CASSQSSAGVTGELFF.

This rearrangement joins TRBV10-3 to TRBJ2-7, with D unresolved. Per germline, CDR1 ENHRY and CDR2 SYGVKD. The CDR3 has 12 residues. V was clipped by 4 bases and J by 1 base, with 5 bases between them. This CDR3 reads CAISGRSYEQYF. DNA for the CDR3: TGTGCCATCAGTGGTAGGTCCTACGAGCAGTACTTC.

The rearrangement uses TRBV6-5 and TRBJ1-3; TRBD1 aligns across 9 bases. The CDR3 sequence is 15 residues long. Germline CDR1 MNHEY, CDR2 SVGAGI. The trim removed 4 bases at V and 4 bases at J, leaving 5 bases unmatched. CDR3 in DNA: TGTGCCAGCAGTTTGGTCGGGACAGGGGGAAACACCATATATTTT. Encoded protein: CASSLVGTGGNTIYF.

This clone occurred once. The CDR3 DNA is TGTGCCAGCAGCCAACTCGCTGGGGCGGGGGAAAATGAGCAGTTCTTC. The encoded protein is CASSQLAGAGENEQFF. The chain carries TRBV3-1 (or the pseudogene TRBV3-2) and TRBJ2-1, with 7 bases that match TRBD2. Germline V gene lookup returns CDR1 LGHDT and CDR2 YNNKEL (reference sequence). The CDR3 is 16 residues long. Trimming cost V 2 bases and J 7 bases; bases outside gene matches: 11.

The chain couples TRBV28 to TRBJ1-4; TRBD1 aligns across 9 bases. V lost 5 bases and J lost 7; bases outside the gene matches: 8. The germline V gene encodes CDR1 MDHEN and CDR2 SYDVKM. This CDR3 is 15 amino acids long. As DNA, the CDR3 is TGTGCCAGCAGTCCAGCAGGACAGGGGAGTGAAAAACTGTTTTTT. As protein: CASSPAGQGSEKLFF.

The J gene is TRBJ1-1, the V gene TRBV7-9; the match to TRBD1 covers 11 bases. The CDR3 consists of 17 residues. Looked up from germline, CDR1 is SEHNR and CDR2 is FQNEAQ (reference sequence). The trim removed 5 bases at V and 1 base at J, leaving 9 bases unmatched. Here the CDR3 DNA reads TGTGCCAGCAGCAGACCCGGGACAGGGGGTCGGAACACTGAAGCTTTCTTT. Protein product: CASSRPGTGGRNTEAFF.

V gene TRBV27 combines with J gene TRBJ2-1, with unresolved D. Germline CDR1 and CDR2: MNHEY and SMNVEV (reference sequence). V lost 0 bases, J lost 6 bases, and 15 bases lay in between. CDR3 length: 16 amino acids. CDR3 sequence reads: CASSLSTFISGNEQFF. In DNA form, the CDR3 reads TGTGCCAGCAGTTTATCTACCTTTATTTCAGGCAATGAGCAGTTCTTC.

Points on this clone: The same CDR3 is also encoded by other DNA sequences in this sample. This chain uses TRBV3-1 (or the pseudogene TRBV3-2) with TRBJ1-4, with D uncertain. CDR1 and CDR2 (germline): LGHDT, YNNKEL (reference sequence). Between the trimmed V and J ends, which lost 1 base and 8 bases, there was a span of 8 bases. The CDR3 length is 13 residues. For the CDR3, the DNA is TGTGCCAGCAGCCAAGTATCCGGGGAAAAACTGTTTTTT. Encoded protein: CASSQVSGEKLFF.

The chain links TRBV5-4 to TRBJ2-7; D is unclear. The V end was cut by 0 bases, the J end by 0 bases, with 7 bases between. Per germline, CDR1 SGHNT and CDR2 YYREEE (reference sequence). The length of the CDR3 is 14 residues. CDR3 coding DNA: TGTGCCAGCAGCTTGGACTATCGCTCCTACGAGCAGTACTTC. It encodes CASSLDYRSYEQYF.

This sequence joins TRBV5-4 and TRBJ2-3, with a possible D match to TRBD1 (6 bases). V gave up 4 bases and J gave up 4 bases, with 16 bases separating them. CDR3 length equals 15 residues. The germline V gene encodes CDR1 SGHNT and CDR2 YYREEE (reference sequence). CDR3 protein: CASSLGQLGADTQYF. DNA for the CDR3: TGTGCCAGCAGCCTAGGACAGCTTGGCGCAGATACGCAGTATTTT.

The CDR3 reads CASSDLGRANIQYF. The CDR3 coding sequence is TGTGCCAGCAGTGATCTAGGGCGAGCCAACATTCAGTACTTC. This chain links TRBV2 with TRBJ2-4, with D uncertain. The CDR3 contains 14 residues. CDR1 and CDR2 from the germline V gene are SNHLY and FYNNEI. V lost 3 bases to trimming and J lost 7 bases, with 13 bases between them.

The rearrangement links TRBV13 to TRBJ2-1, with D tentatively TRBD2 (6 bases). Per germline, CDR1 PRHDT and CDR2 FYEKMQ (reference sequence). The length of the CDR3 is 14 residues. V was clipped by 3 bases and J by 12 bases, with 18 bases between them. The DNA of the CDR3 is TGTGCCAGCAGCTTTAAGGCCCTGACCGGGGGGCAGTTCTTC. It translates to CASSFKALTGGQFF. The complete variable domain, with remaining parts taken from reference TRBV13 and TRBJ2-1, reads AAGVIQSPRHLIKEKRETATLKCYPIPRHDTVYWYQQGPGQDPQFLISFYEKMQSDKGSIPDRFSAQQFSDYHSELNMSSLELGDSALYFCASSFKALTGGQFFGPGTRLTVL.

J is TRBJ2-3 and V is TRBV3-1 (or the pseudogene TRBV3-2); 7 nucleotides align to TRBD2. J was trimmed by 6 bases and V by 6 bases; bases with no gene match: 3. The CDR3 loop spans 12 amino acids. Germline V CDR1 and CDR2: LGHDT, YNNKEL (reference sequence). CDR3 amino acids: CASRSRGDTQYF. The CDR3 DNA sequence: TGTGCCAGCAGGTCGCGGGGGGATACGCAGTATTTT.

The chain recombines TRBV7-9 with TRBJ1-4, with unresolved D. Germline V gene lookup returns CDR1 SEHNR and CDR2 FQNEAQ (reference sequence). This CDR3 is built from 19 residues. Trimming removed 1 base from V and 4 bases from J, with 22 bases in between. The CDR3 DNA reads TGTGCCAGCAGCTTAGGGAGCCGGGGAAGCTATCACAATAATGAAAAACTGTTTTTT. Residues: CASSLGSRGSYHNNEKLFF.

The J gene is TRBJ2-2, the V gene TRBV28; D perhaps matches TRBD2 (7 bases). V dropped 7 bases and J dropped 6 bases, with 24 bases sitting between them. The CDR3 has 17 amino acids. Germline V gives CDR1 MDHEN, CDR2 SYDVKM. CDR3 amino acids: CASNPFRGAEFSGELFF. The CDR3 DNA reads TGTGCCAGCAATCCCTTCCGGGGGGCGGAGTTCTCCGGGGAGCTGTTTTTT.

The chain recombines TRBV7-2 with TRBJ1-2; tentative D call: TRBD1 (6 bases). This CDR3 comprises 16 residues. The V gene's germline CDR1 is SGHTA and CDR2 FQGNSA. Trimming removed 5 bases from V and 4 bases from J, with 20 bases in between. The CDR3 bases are TGTGCCAGCAGCCCGGGACAAATAGGGAACGGCTATGGCTACACCTTC. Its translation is CASSPGQIGNGYGYTF.

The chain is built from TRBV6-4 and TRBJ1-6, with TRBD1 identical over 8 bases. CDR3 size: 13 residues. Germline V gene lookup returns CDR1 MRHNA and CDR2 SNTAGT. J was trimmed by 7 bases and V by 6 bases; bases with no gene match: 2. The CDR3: CASRRTGNSPLHF. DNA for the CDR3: TGTGCCAGCAGACGGACAGGGAATTCACCCCTCCACTTT.

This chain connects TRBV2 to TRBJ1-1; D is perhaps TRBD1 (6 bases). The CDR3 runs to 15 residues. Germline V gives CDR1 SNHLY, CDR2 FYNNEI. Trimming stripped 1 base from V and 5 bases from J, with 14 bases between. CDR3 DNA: TGTGCCAGCAGTGAAGTGGGCAGAGGGGGTACTGAAGCTTTCTTT. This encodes CASSEVGRGGTEAFF.

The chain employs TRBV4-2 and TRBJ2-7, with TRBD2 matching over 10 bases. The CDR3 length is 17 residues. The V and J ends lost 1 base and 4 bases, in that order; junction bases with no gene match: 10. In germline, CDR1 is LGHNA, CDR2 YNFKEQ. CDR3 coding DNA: TGTGCCAGCAGCCAAGTGTCCCCGGGGACTAGCGCTTACGAGCAGTACTTC. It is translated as CASSQVSPGTSAYEQYF.

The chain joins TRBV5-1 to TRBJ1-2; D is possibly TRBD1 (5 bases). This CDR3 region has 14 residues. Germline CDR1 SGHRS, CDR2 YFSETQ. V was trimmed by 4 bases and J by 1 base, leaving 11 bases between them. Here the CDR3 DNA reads TGCGCCAGCAGCAGAGGGGATCTTAACTATGGCTACACCTTC. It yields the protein CASSRGDLNYGYTF.

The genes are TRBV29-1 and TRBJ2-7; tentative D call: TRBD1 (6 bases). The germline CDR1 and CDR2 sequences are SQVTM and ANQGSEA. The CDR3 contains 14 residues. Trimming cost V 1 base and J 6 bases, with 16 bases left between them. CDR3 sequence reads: CSVEVYPQGGEQYF. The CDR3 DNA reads TGCAGCGTTGAAGTCTACCCACAGGGCGGCGAGCAGTACTTC.

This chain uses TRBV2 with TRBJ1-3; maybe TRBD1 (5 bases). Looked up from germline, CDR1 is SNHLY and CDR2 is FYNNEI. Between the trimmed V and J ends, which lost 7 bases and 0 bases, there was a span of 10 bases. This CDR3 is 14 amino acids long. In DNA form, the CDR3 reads TGTGCCAGCATCGTGGGGACCTCTGGAAACACCATATATTTT. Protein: CASIVGTSGNTIYF.

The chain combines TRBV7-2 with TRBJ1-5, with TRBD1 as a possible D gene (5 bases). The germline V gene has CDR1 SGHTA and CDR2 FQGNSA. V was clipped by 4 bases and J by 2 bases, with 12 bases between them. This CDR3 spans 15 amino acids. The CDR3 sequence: CASSSWARGNQPQHF. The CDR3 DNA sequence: TGTGCCAGCAGCTCCTGGGCCAGGGGCAATCAGCCCCAGCATTTT.

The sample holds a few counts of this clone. CDR3 residues: CASSLDRISTDTQYF. The CDR3 coding sequence is TGTGCCAGCAGTTTAGACAGAATTAGCACAGATACGCAGTATTTT. V and J are TRBV2 and TRBJ2-3; weak D call: TRBD1 (5 bases). CDR1 is SNHLY and CDR2 is FYNNEI in the germline V gene. Trimming removed 5 bases at V and 0 bases at J, with 12 bases between. The CDR3 length is 15 residues.